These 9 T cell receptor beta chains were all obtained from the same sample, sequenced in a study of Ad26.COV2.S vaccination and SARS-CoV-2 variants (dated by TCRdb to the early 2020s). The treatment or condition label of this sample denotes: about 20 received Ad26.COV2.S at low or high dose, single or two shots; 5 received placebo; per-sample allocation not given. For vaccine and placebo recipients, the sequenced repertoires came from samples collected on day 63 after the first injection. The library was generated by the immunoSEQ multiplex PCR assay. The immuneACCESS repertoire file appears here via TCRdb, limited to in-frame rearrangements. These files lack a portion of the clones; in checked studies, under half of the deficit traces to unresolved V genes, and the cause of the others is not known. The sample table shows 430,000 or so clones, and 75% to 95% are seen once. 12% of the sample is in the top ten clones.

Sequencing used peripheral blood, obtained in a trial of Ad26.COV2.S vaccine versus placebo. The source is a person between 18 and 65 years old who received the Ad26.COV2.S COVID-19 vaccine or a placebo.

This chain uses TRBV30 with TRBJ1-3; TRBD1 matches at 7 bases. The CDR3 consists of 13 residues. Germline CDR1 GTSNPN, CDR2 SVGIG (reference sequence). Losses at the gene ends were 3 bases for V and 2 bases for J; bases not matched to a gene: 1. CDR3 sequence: CAWSQGAGNTIYF. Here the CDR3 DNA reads TGTGCCTGGAGCCAGGGGGCTGGAAACACCATATATTTT.

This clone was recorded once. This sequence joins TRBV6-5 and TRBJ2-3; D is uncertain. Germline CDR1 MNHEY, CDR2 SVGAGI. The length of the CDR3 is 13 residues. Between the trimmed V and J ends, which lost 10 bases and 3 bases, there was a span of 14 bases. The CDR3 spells CATLSTGTDTQYF. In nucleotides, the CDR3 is TGTGCCACTCTGTCGACGGGTACAGATACGCAGTATTTT.

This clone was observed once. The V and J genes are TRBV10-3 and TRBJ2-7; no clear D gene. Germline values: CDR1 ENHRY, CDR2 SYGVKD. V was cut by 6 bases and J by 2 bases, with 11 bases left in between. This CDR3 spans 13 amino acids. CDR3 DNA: TGTGCCATCAGAGACCGTTCTACCTACGAGCAGTACTTC. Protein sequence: CAIRDRSTYEQYF.

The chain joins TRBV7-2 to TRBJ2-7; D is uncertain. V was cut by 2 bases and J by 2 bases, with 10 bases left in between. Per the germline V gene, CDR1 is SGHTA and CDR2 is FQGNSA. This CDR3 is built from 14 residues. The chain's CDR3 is CASSLRDGAYEQYF. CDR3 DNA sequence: TGTGCCAGCAGCTTAAGAGACGGAGCCTACGAGCAGTACTTC. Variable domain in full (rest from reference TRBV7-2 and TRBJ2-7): GAGVSQSPSNKVTEKGKDVELRCDPISGHTALYWYRQSLGQGLEFLIYFQGNSAPDKSGLPSDRFSAERTGGSVSTLTIQRTQQEDSAVYLCASSLRDGAYEQYFGPGTRLTVT.

The CDR3 nucleotides read TGTGCCAGCAGCTTAGCCGGGACAGGGTCCTACGAGCAGTACTTC. This codes for CASSLAGTGSYEQYF. This chain links TRBV7-9 with TRBJ2-7; TRBD1 matches at 9 bases. This CDR3 is built from 15 residues. Germline-derived CDR1 and CDR2 are SEHNR and FQNEAQ (reference sequence). V dropped 0 bases and J dropped 1; count of bases not matched to a gene: 1. Together with reference TRBV7-9 and TRBJ2-7, the CDR3 gives the full variable domain: DTGVSQNPRHKITKRGQNVTFRCDPISEHNRLYWYRQTLGQGPEFLTYFQNEAQLEKSRLLSDRFSAERPKGSFSTLEIQRTEQGDSAMYLCASSLAGTGSYEQYFGPGTRLTVT.

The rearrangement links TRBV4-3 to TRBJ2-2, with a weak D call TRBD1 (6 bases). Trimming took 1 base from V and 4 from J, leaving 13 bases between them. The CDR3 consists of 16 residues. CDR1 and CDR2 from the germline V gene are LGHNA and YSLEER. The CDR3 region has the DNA TGCGCCAGCAGCCAAGTTTTCGGACAGATCACCGGGGAGCTGTTTTTT. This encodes CASSQVFGQITGELFF.

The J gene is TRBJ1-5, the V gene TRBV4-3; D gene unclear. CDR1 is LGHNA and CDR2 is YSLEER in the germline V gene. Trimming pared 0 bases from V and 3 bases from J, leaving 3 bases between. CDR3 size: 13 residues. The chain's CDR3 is CASSQDINQPQHF. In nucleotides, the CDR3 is TGCGCCAGCAGCCAAGATATCAATCAGCCCCAGCATTTT.

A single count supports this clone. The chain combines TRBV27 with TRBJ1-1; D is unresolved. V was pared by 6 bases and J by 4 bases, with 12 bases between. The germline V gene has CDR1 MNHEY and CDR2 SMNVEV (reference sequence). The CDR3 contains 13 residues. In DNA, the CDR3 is TGTGCCAGCAGGAGTGGGTGGGGCACTGAAGCTTTCTTT. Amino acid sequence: CASRSGWGTEAFF.

The CDR3 region has the DNA TGCGCCAGCAGCTCCCGGACAGGGAGGTACGAGCAGTACTTC. Its protein product is CASSSRTGRYEQYF. The rearrangement links TRBV5-1 to TRBJ2-7; 8 nucleotides align to TRBD1. J lost 4 bases, V lost 3 bases, and 6 bases had no gene match. This CDR3 is 14 amino acids long. The germline gives CDR1 SGHRS, CDR2 YFSETQ.